This T cell receptor (beta chain) was captured by sequencing in a study of response to subunit inactivated influenza vaccine. Overall study findings and caveats: Researchers suggested that each seasonal influenza vaccination recruits few new T cells.

Note on this clonotype: As yet, its antigen is unknown.

From the RT-PCR reads, TCRdb called clonotypes with MiXCR, one entry per CDR3 protein. The profile shows under 800,000 distinct CDR3 sequences, about 15% of them singletons. The germline V and J ends were trimmed by 0 bases and 1 base, with 9 bases remaining between them. The CDR3 covers 15 residues. Germline V gene data show CDR1 as SGHAT and CDR2 as FQNNGV. The sample consisted of PBMCs from blood, taken 14 days before vaccination. This chain links TRBV11-2 with TRBJ1-1; a weak D match, TRBD1 (6 bases). This TCR was sampled from a man between 50 and 59 years old who received an inactivated influenza vaccine. The CDR3 protein is CASSLDSGANTEAFF. The CDR3 nucleotides are TGTGCCAGCAGCTTAGATTCGGGGGCGAACACTGAAGCTTTCTTT.